These 5 T cell receptor beta chains were sequenced from one sample in a study of read filtering for tumor transcriptome and immune sequencing. Molecular barcoded adaptors covering alpha/delta and beta/gamma chains were used on around 400 ng RNA. A single record per CDR3 protein comes from TCRdb applying MiXCR to the reads. The sample has about 90,000 distinct CDR3 sequences; over 9% are singletons. The sequenced sample was a population of CD138-negative cells sorted from bone marrow. Every receptor here comes from a donor over 35 with multiple myeloma.

This clonotype appeared many times. The rearrangement links TRBV11-2 to TRBJ2-1; D uncertain. This CDR3 contains 16 residues. Deletions cut 1 base from V and 0 bases from J, with 10 bases between. Germline CDR1 is SGHAT and CDR2 is FQNNGV. Here the CDR3 reads CASSLVYLSSYNEQFF. The CDR3 region has the DNA TGTGCCAGCAGCTTAGTCTACCTGAGCTCCTACAATGAGCAGTTCTTC.

This clonotype was seen a few times. A much larger clonotype is one base distant, so this may be a read error. The V gene is TRBV29-1, the J gene TRBJ2-3; TRBD2 matches 7 bases. J lost 6 bases, V lost 4 bases, and 7 bases had no gene match. Germline lookup yields CDR1 SQVTM and CDR2 ANQGSEA. The CDR3 runs 13 residues. CDR3 loop: CSVGWGGADTQYF. The CDR3 DNA is TGCAGCGTTGGTTGGGGGGGTGCCGATACGCAGTATTTT.

The sample holds a few counts of this clonotype. Given the absence of the conserved phenylalanine or tryptophan at the CDR3 end, a read error is likely. The chain links TRBV12-3 or TRBV12-4 to TRBJ2-1, with 12 bases aligning to TRBD2. The ends lost 5 bases at V and 5 bases at J; junction bases unmatched: 10. This CDR3 spans 17 amino acids. CDR3 protein: CASSPSFGLAGNNEQFL. CDR3 DNA: TGTGCCAGCAGTCCGAGCTTCGGACTAGCGGGGAACAATGAGCAGTTCCTC.

In this sample, this clonotype turned up a few times. The rearrangement uses TRBV11-2 and TRBJ2-1; D might be TRBD2 (5 bases). Germline V gives CDR1 SGHAT, CDR2 FQNNGV. V shed 2 bases and J shed 15 bases, with 20 bases lying between them. The CDR3 runs to 14 residues. The CDR3 region is CASSLSRGLQEGFF. In DNA, the CDR3 is TGTGCCAGCAGCTTAAGCCGCGGACTCCAGGAAGGGTTCTTC.

As concerns this clonotype: A much larger clone differs from this one at a single base, so this may be a read error. CDR3 loop: CASMAFWTGAGVTQYF. The CDR3 DNA follows: TGTGCCAGCATGGCCTTCTGGACAGGTGCGGGAGTTACGCAGTATTTT. V gene TRBV12-3 or TRBV12-4 combines with J gene TRBJ2-3, with D perhaps TRBD1 or TRBD2 (7 bases each). The CDR3 is 16 amino acids. The ends were cut back, 7 bases at V and 8 bases at J, with 25 bases in the middle.